This T cell receptor beta chain is drawn from a study of T cell responses to AZD1222 COVID-19 vaccine. Sequenced by immunoSEQ multiplex PCR; TCRdb stores in-frame clones only, minus some. This sample carries roughly 180,000 clones, roughly nine tenths of them seen once, and the ten largest clones take 1.5% to 2%. CDR1 and CDR2 (germline): SGDLS, YYNGEE. The V and J ends lost 7 bases and 5 bases respectively, with 15 bases between them. This CDR3 is built from 14 residues. This clonotype was sampled from an adult in good health. Source: peripheral blood, taken on day 0 of AZD1222 vaccination. The rearrangement joins TRBV9 to TRBJ1-4, with D maybe TRBD1 (6 bases). The CDR3: CASQRGADNEKLFF. The CDR3 DNA sequence: TGTGCCAGCCAACGGGGGGCGGACAATGAAAAACTGTTTTTT.